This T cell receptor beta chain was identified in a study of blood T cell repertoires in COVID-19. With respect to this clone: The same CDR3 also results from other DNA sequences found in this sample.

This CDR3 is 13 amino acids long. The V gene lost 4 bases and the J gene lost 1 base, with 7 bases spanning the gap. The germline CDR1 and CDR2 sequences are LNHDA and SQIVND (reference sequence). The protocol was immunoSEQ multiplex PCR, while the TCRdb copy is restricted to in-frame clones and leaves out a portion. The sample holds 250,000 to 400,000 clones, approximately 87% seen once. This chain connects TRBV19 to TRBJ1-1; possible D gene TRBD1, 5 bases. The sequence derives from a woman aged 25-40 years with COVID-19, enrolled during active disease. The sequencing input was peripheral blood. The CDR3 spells CASSTTGNTEAFF. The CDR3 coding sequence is TGTGCCAGTAGTACAACAGGGAACACTGAAGCTTTCTTT. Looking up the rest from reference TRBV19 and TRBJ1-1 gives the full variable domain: DGGITQSPKYLFRKEGQNVTLSCEQNLNHDAMYWYRQDPGQGLRLIYYSQIVNDFQKGDIAEGYSVSREKKESFPLTVTSAQKNPTAFYLCASSTTGNTEAFFGQGTRLTVV.